Below are 16 T cell receptor beta chains sequenced from a single sample in a study of blood T cell repertoires in COVID-19. The assay was immunoSEQ multiplex PCR, and TCRdb's table has in-frame clones only and misses some. The table lists some 150,000 clones, about 79% of them singletons, with 29% in the top ten. The sample consisted of peripheral blood. These receptors were taken from a woman aged 60-75 years with acute or convalescent COVID-19.

The chain is built from TRBV6-5 and TRBJ1-2, with D tentatively TRBD1 (5 bases). The CDR3 is 14 residues long. V shed 2 bases and J shed 7 bases, with 14 bases lying between them. Germline V gene lookup returns CDR1 MNHEY and CDR2 SVGAGI. The CDR3 bases are TGTGCCAGCAGTTACACACGACAGTCCAGTGGCTACACCTTC. Encoded protein: CASSYTRQSSGYTF.

V is TRBV5-1 and J is TRBJ1-3; D gene unclear. The germline gives CDR1 SGHRS, CDR2 YFSETQ. Trimming stripped 4 bases from V and 4 bases from J, with 12 bases between. This CDR3 region has 14 residues. The CDR3 spells CASSTSGGGNTIYF. DNA for the CDR3: TGCGCCAGCAGCACCTCGGGTGGAGGAAACACCATATATTTT.

The rearrangement joins TRBV5-1 to TRBJ1-5; weak D call: TRBD1 (5 bases). CDR1 and CDR2 from the germline V gene are SGHRS and YFSETQ. Trimming pared 3 bases from V and 0 bases from J, leaving 7 bases between. The CDR3 has 14 amino acids. CDR3: CASSSGNSNQPQHF. CDR3 bases: TGCGCCAGCAGCTCAGGGAATAGCAATCAGCCCCAGCATTTT.

This clone showed up just a few times. The chain is built from TRBV16 and TRBJ2-2, with 8 positions matching TRBD2. The germline V gene encodes CDR1 KGHSY and CDR2 FQNENV. The length of the CDR3 is 17 residues. V was clipped by 0 bases and J by 6 bases; unmatched bases: 9. CDR3 residues: CASSQSAGLAFSGELFF. The CDR3 DNA reads TGTGCCAGCAGCCAATCTGCCGGACTAGCCTTCTCCGGGGAGCTGTTTTTT.

The chain couples TRBV10-3 to TRBJ1-5; possibly TRBD1 for D (5 bases). Germline V gene sequence: CDR1 ENHRY, CDR2 SYGVKD. This CDR3 is built from 13 residues. V was cut by 4 bases and J by 4 bases, with 8 bases left in between. DNA of the CDR3: TGTGCCATCAGTGTTCGGGGGAATCAGCCCCAGCATTTT. It specifies CAISVRGNQPQHF.

The chain carries TRBV30 and TRBJ1-4; 7 bases line up with TRBD1. The V segment lost 1 base and the J segment 5 bases; nucleotides outside the gene matches: 4. The CDR3 runs 14 residues. The V gene's germline CDR1 is GTSNPN and CDR2 SVGIG (reference sequence). CDR3 DNA sequence: TGTGCCTGGAGTGGGACAGGTGAAAATGAAAAACTGTTTTTT. Translation gives CAWSGTGENEKLFF.

V usage is TRBV6-1 and J usage is TRBJ1-3, with D unclear. V dropped 3 bases and J dropped 2 bases, with 5 bases sitting between them. The CDR3 loop spans 13 amino acids. In germline, CDR1 is MNHNS, CDR2 SASEGT. The CDR3, as DNA: TGTGCCAGCAGTGACCCAGCTGGAAACACCATATATTTT. Translation gives CASSDPAGNTIYF.

The gene calls are TRBV2 and TRBJ2-3, with a possible D match to TRBD2 (6 bases). This CDR3 is 12 amino acids long. From germline, CDR1 is SNHLY and CDR2 FYNNEI. The V gene lost 9 bases and the J gene lost 6 bases, with 13 bases spanning the gap. For the CDR3, the DNA is TGTGCCAGGGGGATGGGGAGGGATACGCAGTATTTT. Its protein is CARGMGRDTQYF.

The chain joins TRBV12-3 or TRBV12-4 to TRBJ2-7; 8 positions match TRBD2. Germline trimming cut 6 bases from V and 3 bases from J; bases unmatched to any gene: 4. The CDR3 runs 13 residues. The CDR3 spells CASRRGGVYEQYF. In DNA form, the CDR3 reads TGTGCCAGCAGACGGGGGGGCGTCTACGAGCAGTACTTC.

The rearrangement links TRBV16 to TRBJ2-6; 7 nucleotides line up with TRBD2. Losses at the gene ends were 4 bases for V and 0 bases for J; bases not matched to a gene: 6. Per the germline V gene, CDR1 is KGHSY and CDR2 is FQNENV. This CDR3 spans 17 amino acids. The CDR3 DNA follows: TGTGCCAGCAGCCCCGGCCGGGAGGACTCTGGGGCCAACGTCCTGACTTTC. Protein: CASSPGREDSGANVLTF. Together with reference TRBV16 and TRBJ2-6, the CDR3 gives the full variable domain: GEEVAQTPKHLVRGEGQKAKLYCAPIKGHSYVFWYQQVLKNEFKFLISFQNENVFDETGMPKERFSAKCLPNSPCSLEIQATKLEDSAVYFCASSPGREDSGANVLTFGAGSRLTVL.

The J gene is TRBJ2-1, the V gene TRBV10-1, with a possible D match to TRBD1 (5 bases). V was trimmed by 8 bases and J by 6 bases, leaving 14 bases between them. CDR1 and CDR2 (germline): WNHNN, SYGVQD (reference sequence). The CDR3 consists of 13 residues. This CDR3 reads CASSPAQGNEQFF. In DNA form, the CDR3 reads TGCGCCAGCTCCCCGGCCCAGGGCAATGAGCAGTTCTTC.

This clone has more than one count but fewer than ten. The chain joins TRBV9 to TRBJ1-1; 8 bases map to TRBD1. Trimming cost V 4 bases and J 4 bases; bases outside gene matches: 6. This CDR3 region has 14 residues. Germline CDR1 is SGDLS and CDR2 is YYNGEE. Written as DNA, the CDR3 is TGTGCCAGCAGCCCAGGGGGCGTCGGCACTGAAGCTTTCTTT. It encodes CASSPGGVGTEAFF.

As DNA, the CDR3 is TGTGCCAGCAGTTACTCGAGGCTTTCCGAGCAGTACTTC. This sequence encodes CASSYSRLSEQYF. The chain carries TRBV6-2 or TRBV6-3 and TRBJ2-7; D is undetermined. This CDR3 spans 13 amino acids. CDR1 MNHEY and CDR2 SVGEGT come from the germline V gene. V lost 0 bases and J 6 bases, leaving 9 bases between the germline ends.

This clone was detected once. The chain combines TRBV6-6 with TRBJ1-4, with TRBD1 identical over 10 bases. The CDR3 covers 14 residues. V shed 5 bases and J 8 bases; nucleotides not matched to a gene: 5. Germline lookup yields CDR1 MNHNY and CDR2 SVGAGI (reference sequence). The CDR3 region has the DNA TGTGCCAGCAGTGATTCGACAGGGGGCGAAAAACTGTTTTTT. This encodes CASSDSTGGEKLFF.

The chain uses TRBV7-6 and TRBJ2-3; 10 bases are shared with TRBD2. V lost 5 bases to trimming and J lost 2 bases; unmatched junction nucleotides: 7. From germline, CDR1 is SGHVS and CDR2 FNYEAQ. The CDR3 runs 16 residues. This CDR3 is CASSLLAGVVTDTQYF. In DNA, the CDR3 is TGTGCCAGCAGCCTCCTAGCGGGGGTGGTCACAGATACGCAGTATTTT.

This clone has a single count. V gene TRBV20-1 combines with J gene TRBJ2-1; 8 bases map to TRBD2. Germline-derived CDR1 and CDR2 are DFQATT and SNEGSKA (reference sequence). Trimming took 3 bases from V and 2 from J; bases not matched to a gene: 6. CDR3 length: 15 amino acids. The CDR3 DNA reads TGCAGTGCTAGTGCCCGGGGACTAGCCTACAATGAGCAGTTCTTC. Amino acid sequence: CSASARGLAYNEQFF.